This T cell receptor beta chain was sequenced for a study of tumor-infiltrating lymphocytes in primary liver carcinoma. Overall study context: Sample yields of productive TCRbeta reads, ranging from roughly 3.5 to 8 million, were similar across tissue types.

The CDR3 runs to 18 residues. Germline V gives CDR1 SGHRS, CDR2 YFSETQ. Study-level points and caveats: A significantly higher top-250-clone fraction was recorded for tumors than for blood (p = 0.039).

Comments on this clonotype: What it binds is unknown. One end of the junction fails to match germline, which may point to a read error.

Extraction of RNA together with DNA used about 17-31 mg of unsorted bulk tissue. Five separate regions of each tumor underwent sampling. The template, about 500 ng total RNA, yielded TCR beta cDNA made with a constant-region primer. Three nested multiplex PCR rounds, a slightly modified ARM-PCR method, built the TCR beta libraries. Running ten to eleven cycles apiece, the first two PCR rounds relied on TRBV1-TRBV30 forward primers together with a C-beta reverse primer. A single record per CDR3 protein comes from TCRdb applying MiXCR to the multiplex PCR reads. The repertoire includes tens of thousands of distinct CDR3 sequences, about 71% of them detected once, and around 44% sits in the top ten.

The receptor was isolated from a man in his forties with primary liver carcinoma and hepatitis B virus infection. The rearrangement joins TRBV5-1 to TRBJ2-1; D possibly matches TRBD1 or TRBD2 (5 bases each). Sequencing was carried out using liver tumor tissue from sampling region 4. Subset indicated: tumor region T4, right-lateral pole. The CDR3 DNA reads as TGCGCCAGTAGCTCTACCGGACAAGCAGGAGCGGTGAACAATGAGCAGTTCTTC. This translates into CASSSTGQAGAVNNEQFF.